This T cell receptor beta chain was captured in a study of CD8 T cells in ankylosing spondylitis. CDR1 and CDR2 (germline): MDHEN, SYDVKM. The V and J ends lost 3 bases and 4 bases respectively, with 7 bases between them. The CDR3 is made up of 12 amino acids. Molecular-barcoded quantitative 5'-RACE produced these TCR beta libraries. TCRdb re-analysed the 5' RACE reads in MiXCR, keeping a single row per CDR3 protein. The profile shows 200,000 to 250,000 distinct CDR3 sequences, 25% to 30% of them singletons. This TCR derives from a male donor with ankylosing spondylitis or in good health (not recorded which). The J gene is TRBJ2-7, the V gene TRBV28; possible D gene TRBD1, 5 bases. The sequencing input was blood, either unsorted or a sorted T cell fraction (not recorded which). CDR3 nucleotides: TGTGCCAGCAGTTTTAGGGGTTACGAGCAGTACTTC. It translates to CASSFRGYEQYF.